This T cell receptor (beta chain) emerged from a study of blood T cell repertoires in COVID-19. Study-level background: The United States, Italy and Spain provided the acute and convalescent COVID-19 samples.

Losses at the gene ends were 1 base for V and 4 bases for J; bases not matched to a gene: 7. CDR1 SGHAT and CDR2 FQNNGV come from the germline V gene. This CDR3 spans 15 amino acids. Assay: immunoSEQ multiplex PCR; the TCRdb copy retains only in-frame clones and omits some. The sample carries about 81,000 clones, around nine tenths recorded once. This sequence was found in a man in his 70s with active or convalescent COVID-19. Sample: peripheral blood. This chain joins TRBV11-2 and TRBJ2-7, with 7 bases fitting TRBD2. The DNA for the CDR3 is TGTGCCAGCAGCTTAGGCCCGGGGGGTAGGTACGAGCAGTACTTC. This codes for CASSLGPGGRYEQYF.